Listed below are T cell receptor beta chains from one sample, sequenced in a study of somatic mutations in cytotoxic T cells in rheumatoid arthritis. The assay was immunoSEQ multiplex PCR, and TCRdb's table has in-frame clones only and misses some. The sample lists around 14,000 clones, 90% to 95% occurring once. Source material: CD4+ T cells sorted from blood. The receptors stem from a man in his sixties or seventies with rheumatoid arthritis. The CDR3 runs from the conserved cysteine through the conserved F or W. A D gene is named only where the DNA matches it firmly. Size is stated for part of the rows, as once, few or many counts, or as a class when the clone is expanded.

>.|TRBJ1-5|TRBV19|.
CASRDSQYSNQPQHF
TGTGCCAGTAGGGACAGCCAATATAGCAATCAGCCCCAGCATTTT
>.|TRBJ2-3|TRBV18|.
CASSTRKGDDTQYF
TGTGCCAGCTCAACGCGAAAGGGGGACGATACGCAGTATTTT
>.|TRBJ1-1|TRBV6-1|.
CASSETGKNTEAFF
TGTGCCAGCAGTGAAACGGGAAAGAACACTGAAGCTTTCTTT
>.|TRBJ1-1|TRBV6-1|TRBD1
CASRMDRGRAEAFF
TGTGCCAGCAGAATGGACAGGGGTCGCGCTGAAGCTTTCTTT
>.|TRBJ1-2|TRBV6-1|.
CASSAGRGRSYYGYTF
TGTGCCAGCAGTGCCGGGAGGGGACGTAGTTACTATGGCTACACCTTC
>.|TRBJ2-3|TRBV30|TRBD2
CAWSSGGGVDTQYF
TGTGCCTGGAGTTCAGGCGGGGGGGTAGATACGCAGTATTTT
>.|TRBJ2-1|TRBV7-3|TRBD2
CASRLAGGPLYNEQFF
TGTGCCAGCAGGCTAGCGGGAGGGCCTCTCTATAATGAGCAGTTCTTC
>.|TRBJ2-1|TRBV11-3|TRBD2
CASSPRVSGRADNEQFF
TGTGCCAGCAGCCCCAGAGTAAGCGGGAGGGCGGACAATGAGCAGTTCTTC
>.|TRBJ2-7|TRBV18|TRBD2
CASSLAGTSGYEQYF
TGTGCCAGCTCACTAGCCGGGACTAGCGGTTACGAGCAGTACTTC
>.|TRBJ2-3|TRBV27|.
CASSRVGVEDTQYF
TGTGCCAGCAGTCGGGTCGGGGTGGAAGATACGCAGTATTTT
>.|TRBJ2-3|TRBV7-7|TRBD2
CASSLTSPFTDTQYF
TGTGCCAGCAGCTTGACTAGCCCTTTCACAGATACGCAGTATTTT
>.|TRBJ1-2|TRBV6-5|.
CASSYSGRAFYGYTF
TGTGCCAGCAGTTACTCAGGCAGGGCATTCTATGGCTACACCTTC
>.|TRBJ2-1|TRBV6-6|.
CASSYPDYTGNEQFF
TGTGCCAGCAGTTACCCGGACTATACGGGGAATGAGCAGTTCTTC
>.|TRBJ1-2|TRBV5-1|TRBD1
CASSFGQEPNYGYTF
TGCGCCAGCAGCTTCGGACAGGAGCCTAACTATGGCTACACCTTC
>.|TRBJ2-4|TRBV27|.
CASSGGSGGRYF
TGTGCCAGCAGCGGCGGCTCCGGGGGTCGATACTTC
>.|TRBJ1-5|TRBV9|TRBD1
CASSVGTGVSNQPQHF
TGTGCCAGCAGCGTTGGGACAGGAGTTAGCAATCAGCCCCAGCATTTT
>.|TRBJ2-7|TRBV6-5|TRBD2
CASSYRRGGDEQYF
TGTGCCAGCAGTTACCGGCGGGGGGGCGACGAGCAGTACTTC
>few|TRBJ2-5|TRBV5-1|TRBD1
CASSSTGGETQYF
TGCGCCAGCAGCTCAACAGGGGGGGAGACCCAGTACTTC
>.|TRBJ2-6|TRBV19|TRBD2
CASIAGGFSGANVLTF
TGTGCCAGTATCGCGGGGGGGTTTTCCGGGGCCAACGTCCTGACTTTC
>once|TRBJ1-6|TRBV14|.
CASSRGLFNSPLHF
TGTGCCAGCAGCCGGGGGCTATTCAATTCACCCCTCCACTTT
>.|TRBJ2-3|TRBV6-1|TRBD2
CASGRDYRTDTQYF
TGTGCCAGCGGTCGGGACTACCGTACAGATACGCAGTATTTT
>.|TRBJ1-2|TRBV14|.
CASSQHSFYGYTF
TGTGCCAGCAGCCAACATAGCTTCTATGGCTACACCTTC
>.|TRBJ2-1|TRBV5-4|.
CASSFPLRSPDEQFF
TGTGCCAGCAGCTTTCCCCTCCGGAGTCCCGATGAGCAGTTCTTC
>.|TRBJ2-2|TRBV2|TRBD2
CASSEMLLGASGKNTGELFF
TGTGCCAGCAGTGAAATGCTTCTCGGTGCTAGCGGGAAGAACACCGGGGAGCTGTTTTTT
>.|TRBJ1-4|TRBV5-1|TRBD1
CASSPDRGGEKLFF
TGCGCCAGCAGCCCGGACAGGGGGGGTGAAAAACTGTTTTTT
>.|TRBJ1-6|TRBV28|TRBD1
CASSSSGGVDSPLHF
TGTGCCAGCAGTTCCTCAGGGGGCGTTGATTCACCCCTCCACTTT